Sequencing of this T cell receptor beta chain was carried out in a study of metastatic and nonmetastatic thyroid tumors. Study-wide context: Where malignant and benign thyroid patients were concerned, repertoires were compared across blood and tumor or nodule tissue.

Per the germline V gene, CDR1 is ENHRY and CDR2 is SYGVKD. The CDR3 length is 14 residues. V lost 4 bases, J lost 6 bases, and 6 bases stayed unmatched. Study-level points and caveats: In blood and tumor, TCR beta diversity was reportedly significantly higher in malignant thyroid tumors than in benign nodules.

With MiXCR, TCRdb called clones anew from the PCR reads. The table lists about 40,000 clones, roughly a sixth of them singletons. This clone has a count of ten or more. Antigen specificity is unknown. Patients underwent thyroid surgery, and none had received any treatment before it. V usage is TRBV10-3 and J usage is TRBJ2-3, with 8 bases identical to TRBD1. This receptor was identified in a female donor with papillary thyroid cancer or a benign thyroid nodule (not recorded which). Some clones in this sample may be carry-over from other donors' samples. Sequencing input: blood. Written as DNA, the CDR3 is TGTGCCATCAGTGTCCAGGGGGCTAGGGATACGCAGTATTTT. It encodes CAISVQGARDTQYF.